The 22 T cell receptor beta chains below were found in one sample sequenced in a study of blood T cell repertoires in COVID-19. Only in-frame clones appear in the TCRdb table, and some are missing; sequencing was by immunoSEQ multiplex PCR. In the table there are approximately 26,000 clones, around 86% of which are singletons. Sequenced material: peripheral blood. The receptors were sampled from a human donor in a cohort sampled during active COVID-19. The donor label of this sample is uncertain.

This rearrangement joins TRBV5-6 to TRBJ1-2, with 7 bases matching TRBD1. V dropped 0 bases and J dropped 10; count of bases not matched to a gene: 9. The CDR3 is made up of 14 amino acids. CDR1 SGHDT and CDR2 YYEEEE come from the germline V gene. In DNA, the CDR3 is TGTGCCAGCAGCTTGGAGGGACAGCGGATCGCCTACACCTTC. Protein sequence: CASSLEGQRIAYTF.

This chain links TRBV5-5 with TRBJ2-6; D is ambiguous. The CDR3 has 15 residues. Germline V lookup: CDR1 SGHKS, CDR2 YYEKEE (reference sequence). V shed 6 bases and J shed 0 bases, with 10 bases lying between them. The CDR3 reads CASTYSYSGANVLTF. The CDR3 region has the DNA TGTGCCAGCACCTACAGTTACTCTGGGGCCAACGTCCTGACTTTC.

The rearrangement joins TRBV28 to TRBJ2-7; maybe TRBD1 (6 bases). The CDR3 totals 14 residues. The germline V gene encodes CDR1 MDHEN and CDR2 SYDVKM. V lost 4 bases to trimming and J lost 2 bases, with 12 bases between them. In DNA, the CDR3 is TGTGCCAGCAGTTCCGGGACAATTACCTACGAGCAGTACTTC. This sequence encodes CASSSGTITYEQYF.

The V and J genes are TRBV9 and TRBJ2-7; 14 bases align to TRBD2. Germline CDR1 reads SGDLS; CDR2 reads YYNGEE. V shed 3 bases, J shed 0 bases, and the junction held 11 bases outside the gene matches. The length of the CDR3 is 19 residues. CDR3 loop: CASSEGLGTSGGPSYEQYF. The CDR3, as DNA: TGTGCCAGCAGCGAGGGGCTCGGGACTAGCGGGGGTCCCTCCTACGAGCAGTACTTC.

This rearrangement joins TRBV5-1 to TRBJ2-2; possible D gene TRBD1, 5 bases. The ends were cut back, 0 bases at V and 8 bases at J, with 11 bases in the middle. The CDR3 length is 14 residues. Germline V lookup: CDR1 SGHRS, CDR2 YFSETQ. The CDR3 loop reads CASSLDGAPGELFF. CDR3 DNA: TGCGCCAGCAGCTTGGATGGGGCGCCTGGGGAGCTGTTTTTT.

This clone has a single count. The J gene is TRBJ2-1, the V gene TRBV6-5; 7 bases are shared with TRBD1. Germline V gene sequence: CDR1 MNHEY, CDR2 SVGAGI. This CDR3 contains 15 residues. V was pared by 5 bases and J by 4 bases, with 8 bases of the junction left unmatched. For the CDR3, the DNA is TGTGCCAGCAGTCTCAGACAGGGTACTTACAATGAGCAGTTCTTC. This codes for CASSLRQGTYNEQFF.

The chain couples TRBV6-5 to TRBJ1-2; D is unclear. The CDR3 runs 15 residues. The germline CDR1 and CDR2 sequences are MNHEY and SVGAGI. V lost 0 bases and J 8 bases, leaving 16 bases between the germline ends. The CDR3 DNA reads as TGTGCCAGCAGTTACTCGGCAGGTGGAGGGATAGGCTACACCTTC. This encodes CASSYSAGGGIGYTF.

The chain links TRBV6-5 to TRBJ1-6; 7 bases are shared with TRBD1. This CDR3 is built from 15 residues. Unmatched junction bases numbered 1, after V lost 1 base and J lost 4 bases. CDR1 is MNHEY and CDR2 is SVGAGI in the germline V gene. In nucleotides, the CDR3 is TGTGCCAGCAGTTACTGGGGACAGTATAATTCACCCCTCCACTTT. Translation gives CASSYWGQYNSPLHF.

The genes are TRBV24-1 and TRBJ1-2, with a weak D call TRBD1 (6 bases). With 4 bases removed from V and 4 bases from J, the gap between germline ends came to 18 bases. The CDR3 sequence is 16 residues long. The germline V gene encodes CDR1 KGHDR and CDR2 SFDVKD. CDR3 in DNA: TGTGCCACCAGTGACCACACGGACAGAAGGAGCTATGGCTACACCTTC. Residues: CATSDHTDRRSYGYTF.

This clone was observed once. The J gene is TRBJ1-1, the V gene TRBV5-4, with 9 bases aligning to TRBD1. The CDR3 loop spans 16 amino acids. Per germline, CDR1 SGHNT and CDR2 YYREEE (reference sequence). Trimming at V came to 5 bases and at J to 2 bases, leaving 10 bases not matched to a gene. The CDR3 nucleotides are TGTGCCAGCAGTCTACCCTCGACAGGGGGAAACACTGAAGCTTTCTTT. This encodes CASSLPSTGGNTEAFF.

A word on this clone: Different DNA sequences within this sample yield the same CDR3. The V gene is TRBV5-1, the J gene TRBJ2-5; 7 bases match TRBD1. This CDR3 region has 14 residues. Looked up from germline, CDR1 is SGHRS and CDR2 is YFSETQ. V dropped 4 bases and J dropped 2; count of bases not matched to a gene: 5. The CDR3 DNA sequence: TGCGCCAGCAGCCCGGGACAGCTACAAGAGACCCAGTACTTC. Translating it yields CASSPGQLQETQYF.

This chain links TRBV7-9 with TRBJ2-3, with a weak D call TRBD2 (6 bases). This CDR3 region has 13 residues. V was shortened by 5 bases and J by 6 bases, with 12 bases between the two germline ends. Germline lookup yields CDR1 SEHNR and CDR2 FQNEAQ (reference sequence). CDR3: CASSQTSRDTQYF. The CDR3 coding sequence is TGTGCCAGCAGCCAGACTAGTAGGGATACGCAGTATTTT.

This chain connects TRBV25-1 to TRBJ2-3, with D tentatively TRBD1 (6 bases). CDR3 size: 16 residues. Germline V lookup: CDR1 MGHDK, CDR2 SYGVNS. With 5 bases removed from V and 1 base from J, the gap between germline ends came to 16 bases. The CDR3 loop is CASSPLGAGGTDTQYF. CDR3 DNA sequence: TGTGCCAGCAGTCCTCTGGGGGCTGGGGGCACAGATACGCAGTATTTT.

In DNA form, the CDR3 reads TGTGCCAGCAGCCTAACGACCGTGACGAGCGGGGGGGCCAACACCGGGGAGCTGTTTTTT. Amino acid sequence: CASSLTTVTSGGANTGELFF. The chain carries TRBV9 and TRBJ2-2; 10 bases fit TRBD2. CDR3 length equals 20 residues. The V and J ends lost 4 bases and 2 bases, in that order; junction bases with no gene match: 17. Germline-derived CDR1 and CDR2 are SGDLS and YYNGEE.

This chain links TRBV4-3 with TRBJ2-7; 8 nucleotides align to TRBD1. This CDR3 is built from 15 residues. With V trimmed by 2 bases and J by 5 bases, 8 bases remained unmatched. Germline lookup yields CDR1 LGHNA and CDR2 YSLEER. CDR3 DNA sequence: TGCGCCAGCAGCCAAATTGGACAGGGTGGCGACGAGCAGTACTTC. It is translated as CASSQIGQGGDEQYF.

V and J are TRBV2 and TRBJ2-1; a weak D match, TRBD2 (6 bases). The V and J ends lost 10 bases and 7 bases respectively, with 14 bases between them. The CDR3 loop spans 12 amino acids. Germline V gives CDR1 SNHLY, CDR2 FYNNEI. The CDR3 spells CATRLAGNEQFF. The CDR3, as DNA: TGTGCCACCCGTCTTGCGGGGAATGAGCAGTTCTTC.

V and J are TRBV6-2 or TRBV6-3 and TRBJ2-1; 7 bases agree with TRBD1. This CDR3 has 16 amino acids. With 0 bases clipped from V and 0 bases from J, the junction kept 2 bases outside the gene matches. Per germline, CDR1 MNHEY and CDR2 SVGEGT. The CDR3 reads CASSYSPGGSYNEQFF. The CDR3 coding sequence is TGTGCCAGCAGTTACTCGCCAGGGGGCTCCTACAATGAGCAGTTCTTC.

This clone was picked up one time. V usage is TRBV3-1 (or the pseudogene TRBV3-2) and J usage is TRBJ2-7, with 8 bases identical to TRBD1. Germline V gives CDR1 LGHDT, CDR2 YNNKEL (reference sequence). V shed 6 bases and J 3 bases; nucleotides not matched to a gene: 1. The CDR3 spans 12 residues. CDR3 nucleotide sequence: TGTGCCAGCAGACAGGGGGACTACGAGCAGTACTTC. This translates into CASRQGDYEQYF.

The chain recombines TRBV5-1 with TRBJ2-5; weak D call: TRBD1 (6 bases). The germline V and J ends were trimmed by 3 bases and 4 bases, with 7 bases remaining between them. CDR3 length equals 12 residues. The germline CDR1 and CDR2 sequences are SGHRS and YFSETQ. The CDR3 loop is CASSSTGETQYF. As DNA, the CDR3 is TGCGCCAGCAGCTCGACAGGAGAGACCCAGTACTTC.

This clone appeared a few times. The V and J genes are TRBV6-6 and TRBJ2-4; D gene unclear. The germline V gene has CDR1 MNHNY and CDR2 SVGAGI (reference sequence). CDR3 length: 15 amino acids. Trimming removed 2 bases from V and 3 bases from J, with 11 bases in between. DNA for the CDR3: TGTGCCAGCAGTTACCCGGGTCTAGACAAAAACATTCAGTACTTC. Translating gives CASSYPGLDKNIQYF.

The chain employs TRBV7-2 and TRBJ2-5, with 11 bases identical to TRBD1. The CDR3 is 12 amino acids. Germline trimming cut 4 bases from V and 9 bases from J; bases unmatched to any gene: 1. Germline V CDR1 and CDR2: SGHTA, FQGNSA. The DNA for the CDR3 is TGTGCCAGCAGCTGGACAGGGGGCCCCCAGTACTTC. This translates into CASSWTGGPQYF. Full variable domain (outside the CDR3, taken from reference TRBV7-2 and TRBJ2-5): GAGVSQSPSNKVTEKGKDVELRCDPISGHTALYWYRQSLGQGLEFLIYFQGNSAPDKSGLPSDRFSAERTGGSVSTLTIQRTQQEDSAVYLCASSWTGGPQYFGPGTRLLVL.

The genes are TRBV15 and TRBJ1-2, with D hard to call. This CDR3 spans 14 amino acids. Germline V gene lookup returns CDR1 LNHNV and CDR2 YYDKDF (reference sequence). The V end lost 1 base, the J end lost 0 bases, and 6 bases lay between the germline ends. The CDR3 spells CATSRGRSNYGYTF. CDR3 DNA sequence: TGTGCCACCAGCAGAGGGCGGTCTAACTATGGCTACACCTTC.